This T cell receptor beta chain comes out of a study of early T cells in non-severe SARS-CoV-2 infection. At the level of the study: Alpha and beta chains were unpaired, from unsorted whole-blood bulk RNA. Study conclusions and caveats: VDJdb-based annotation leaned toward anti-spike CD8 responses and missed private and CD4 specificities.

Germline V gene sequence: CDR1 SGDLS, CDR2 YYNGEE. CDR3 length: 14 residues. Trimming took 5 bases from V and 3 from J; bases not matched to a gene: 1. Separate cDNA molecules each had unique molecular identifiers attached to them. TCRdb re-called the 5' RACE reads through MiXCR, storing one row per CDR3 protein. The sample holds roughly 40,000 distinct CDR3 sequences, more than 9% seen once. This clonotype was recorded a few times. Its antigen is unidentified. This TCR was sampled from an adult who was a healthcare worker with PCR-confirmed SARS-CoV-2 infection or an uninfected control (not recorded which). The sequencing sample was made of whole blood. The gene calls are TRBV9 and TRBJ2-2, with 10 nucleotides matching TRBD1. The CDR3 sequence: CASRGTGDTGELFF. CDR3 nucleotide sequence: TGTGCCAGCAGGGGGACAGGGGACACCGGGGAGCTGTTTTTT.